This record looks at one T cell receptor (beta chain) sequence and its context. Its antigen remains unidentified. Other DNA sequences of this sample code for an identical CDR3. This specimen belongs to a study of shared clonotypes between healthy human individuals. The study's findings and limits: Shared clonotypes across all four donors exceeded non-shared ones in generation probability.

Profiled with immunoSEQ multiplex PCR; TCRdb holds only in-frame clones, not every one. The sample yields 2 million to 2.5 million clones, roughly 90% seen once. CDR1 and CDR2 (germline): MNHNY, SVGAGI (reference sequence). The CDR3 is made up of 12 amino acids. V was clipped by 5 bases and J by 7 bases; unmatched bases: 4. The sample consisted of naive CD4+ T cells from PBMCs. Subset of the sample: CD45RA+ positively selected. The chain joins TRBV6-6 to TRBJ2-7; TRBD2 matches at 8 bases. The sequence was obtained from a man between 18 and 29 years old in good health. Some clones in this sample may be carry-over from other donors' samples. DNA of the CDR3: TGTGCCAGCAGTCCCGGGGGGGGAGAGCAGTACTTC. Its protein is CASSPGGGEQYF.